A single sample gave rise to the 30 T cell receptor beta chains below, sequenced in a study of regulatory T cells in long-lasting Graves disease (dated by TCRdb to about 2021). Library method: multiplex PCR. Sequenced on an Illumina HiSeq 4000. TCR beta libraries were built with iRepertoire HTBI primers and Arm-PCR amplification of CDR3 regions. TCRdb trimmed the raw reads at Q25, called clones with MiXCR and kept productive beta chains. Each CDR3 protein gets just one entry, which takes the most common genes and DNA from the rows behind it. This sample is represented by hundreds of thousands of distinct CDR3 sequences; approximately 16% of them were singletons. 20% to 25% of the sample comes from the top ten. What this sample's time point label stands for: newly diagnosed GD, antithyroid drugs for less than 3 months. For both TCR sequencing and RNA sequencing, RNA was extracted from PBMCs using TRIzol.

Separately, the same data were catalogued under a study of T cells in Graves' hyperthyroidism and ophthalmopathy.

The material sequenced was peripheral blood mononuclear cells (PBMCs), taken at new diagnosis, from a patient treated with antithyroid drugs. These receptors originate from a woman aged 40-65 years with Graves disease. Donor details come from another sample of the same person, matched by shared clones.

This clonotype was counted at least ten times. V usage is TRBV6-1 and J usage is TRBJ1-1; no firm D call. This CDR3 comprises 14 residues. CDR1 and CDR2 (germline): MNHNS, SASEGT. Trimming shortened V by 0 bases and J by 1 base, and 6 bases separated the two germline ends. Here the CDR3 DNA reads TGTGCCAGCAGTGAAGCTTGGCGGAACACTGAAGCTTTCTTT. Translation: CASSEAWRNTEAFF.

This clonotype was seen many times. The rearrangement uses TRBV29-1 and TRBJ1-1; D gene unclear. Per the germline V gene, CDR1 is SQVTM and CDR2 is ANQGSEA. V was clipped by 7 bases and J by 1 base, with 4 bases between them. This CDR3 contains 10 residues. The CDR3 loop is CSGANTEAFF. CDR3 DNA sequence: TGCAGCGGTGCGAACACTGAAGCTTTCTTT.

The chain carries TRBV7-9 and TRBJ1-1, with no clear D. V lost 4 bases, J lost 3 bases, and 6 bases lay in between. CDR3 length: 12 residues. Germline V gives CDR1 SEHNR, CDR2 FQNEAQ (reference sequence). CDR3 region: CASSSSDTEAFF. The DNA of the CDR3 is TGTGCCAGCAGCTCTTCGGACACTGAAGCTTTCTTT.

This clonotype has a handful of counts. The chain links TRBV10-1 to TRBJ2-3, with TRBD1 matching over 7 bases. The CDR3 loop spans 15 amino acids. J was trimmed by 4 bases and V by 5 bases; bases with no gene match: 9. Germline V CDR1 and CDR2: WNHNN, SYGVQD (reference sequence). The CDR3 coding sequence is TGCGCCAGCAGTCGTAATACAGGGGTCCCAGATACGCAGTATTTT. This translates into CASSRNTGVPDTQYF.

In the case of this clonotype: The junction differs from germline at one of its ends, possibly a read error. This sequence joins TRBV3-1 and TRBJ2-5; D is ambiguous. With the DNA end fitting TRBJ2-4 better, the J assignment may be wrong. CDR1 LGHDT and CDR2 YNNKEL come from the germline V gene (reference sequence). CDR3 length: 19 residues. The CDR3 DNA reads TGTGCCAGCGGCCAAGTAACCGGGCTCCCTAAAACCCACAAAAACATTCAGTACTTC. Amino acids: CASGQVTGLPKTHKNIQYF.

This clonotype was detected many times. The rearrangement uses TRBV7-8 and TRBJ2-1, with 7 bases aligning to TRBD2. Trimming removed 2 bases from V and 5 bases from J; junction bases left unmatched: 9. CDR3 length equals 16 residues. Germline CDR1 is SGHVS and CDR2 is FQNEAQ. The CDR3 here is CASSLTPAGRDNEQFF. The CDR3 bases are TGTGCCAGCAGCTTAACCCCAGCGGGGAGGGACAATGAGCAGTTCTTC.

Comment on this clonotype: This may be a read error, as it is one base from a much larger clone. V and J are TRBV7-9 and TRBJ2-3, with TRBD1 as a possible D gene (6 bases). Germline V gives CDR1 SEHNR, CDR2 FQNEAQ (reference sequence). This CDR3 is 14 amino acids long. CDR3 sequence reads: CASSFPDTTGTQYF. The CDR3 nucleotides read TGTGCCAGCAGCTTCCCGGACACGACAGGTACGCAGTATTTT.

The chain carries TRBV5-1 and TRBJ2-1; 15 positions match TRBD2. The J call could be wrong; TRBJ2-5 is a better fit for the DNA end. This CDR3 comprises 17 residues. Germline V lookup: CDR1 SGHRS, CDR2 YFSETQ. CDR3 sequence reads: CASSLRTSGGVGETQYF. DNA of the CDR3: TGCGCCAGCAGCTTGCGGACTAGCGGGGGGGTCGGGGAGACCCAGTACTTC.

This clonotype was detected ten times or more. V and J are TRBV3-1 and TRBJ1-2, with no clear D. With 3 bases removed from V and 2 bases from J, the gap between germline ends came to 10 bases. Germline V lookup: CDR1 LGHDT, CDR2 YNNKEL (reference sequence). The CDR3 has 14 amino acids. DNA for the CDR3: TGTGCCAGCAGCCATGAAAGGCGGAACTATGGCTACACCTTC. Encoded protein: CASSHERRNYGYTF.

The sample holds a few counts of this clonotype. The chain links TRBV3-1 to TRBJ2-1, with D perhaps TRBD2 (6 bases). V was clipped by 1 base and J by 2 bases, with 12 bases between them. The germline gives CDR1 LGHDT, CDR2 YNNKEL (reference sequence). The CDR3 extends over 16 amino acids. The CDR3 DNA sequence: TGTGCCAGCAGCCAAGTAGGTGGGGGGACCTACAATGAGCAGTTCTTC. Translation gives CASSQVGGGTYNEQFF.

This clonotype was detected only a few times. The chain combines TRBV12-3 or TRBV12-4 with TRBJ1-2; TRBD1 agrees at 12 bases. The CDR3 runs to 13 residues. With 8 bases clipped from V and 7 bases from J, the junction kept 5 bases outside the gene matches. DNA of the CDR3: TGTGCCAGCCTGAGGGGACAGGGGGCTGGCTACACCTTC. Amino acid sequence: CASLRGQGAGYTF.

In this sample, this clonotype turned up many times. This chain links TRBV3-1 with TRBJ1-2, with D hard to call. The germline V gene encodes CDR1 LGHDT and CDR2 YNNKEL (reference sequence). The CDR3 contains 14 residues. V was cut by 4 bases and J by 2 bases, with 11 bases left in between. CDR3 DNA sequence: TGTGCCAGCAGCCCGCATACAGAAAACTATGGCTACACCTTC. Its translation is CASSPHTENYGYTF.

This clonotype occurred many times. The CDR3 DNA follows: TGTGCCAGCAGCCAAGCGGGACCTACGGCAGGCTATGGCTACACCTTC. Its protein product is CASSQAGPTAGYGYTF. This chain links TRBV3-1 with TRBJ1-2; maybe TRBD1 (5 bases). Trimming removed 1 base at V and 4 bases at J, with 16 bases between. CDR3 size: 16 residues. The germline V gene encodes CDR1 LGHDT and CDR2 YNNKEL (reference sequence).

This clonotype came up a few times. The chain combines TRBV7-6 with TRBJ2-5; 9 bases match TRBD2. V lost 5 bases and J lost 4; bases outside the gene matches: 11. The CDR3 length is 16 residues. In germline, CDR1 is SGHVS, CDR2 FNYEAQ. CDR3 sequence reads: CASSENTGTSPETQYF. CDR3 bases: TGTGCCAGCAGCGAAAACACCGGGACTAGCCCAGAGACCCAGTACTTC.

This clonotype has a count of ten or more. This chain uses TRBV13 with TRBJ2-7, with a tentative D call TRBD1 (6 bases). The germline V and J ends were trimmed by 4 bases and 4 bases, with 14 bases remaining between them. CDR3 length equals 14 residues. Germline V lookup: CDR1 PRHDT, CDR2 FYEKMQ (reference sequence). The CDR3 DNA reads as TGTGCCAGCAGCTCTGACAGGTCTCGTTACGAGCAGTACTTC. This encodes CASSSDRSRYEQYF.

The table lists this clonotype with a few counts. The rearrangement links TRBV11-2 to TRBJ2-1, with 10 nucleotides matching TRBD1. V shed 5 bases and J 7 bases; nucleotides not matched to a gene: 17. The length of the CDR3 is 18 residues. The germline V gene encodes CDR1 SGHAT and CDR2 FQNNGV. The DNA for the CDR3 is TGTGCCAGCAGCGTAGGACAATTGACAGGGGGCGCGCCGAATGAGCAGTTCTTC. Translating gives CASSVGQLTGGAPNEQFF.

As to this clonotype: Given a far larger clone just one base away, this is likely a sequencing read error. Because it lacks the conserved phenylalanine or tryptophan at the end, this CDR3 is likely a read error. This chain connects TRBV6-1 to TRBJ1-1, with D uncertain. Trimming took off 5 bases at V and 4 bases at J, with 11 bases between the two ends. The CDR3 is made up of 13 amino acids. The germline V gene has CDR1 MNHNS and CDR2 SASEGT. This CDR3 reads CASSRYLGTEAFL. The CDR3 nucleotides are TGTGCCAGCAGTCGTTACTTGGGCACTGAAGCTTTCCTT.

This clonotype was detected only a few times. This chain uses TRBV18 with TRBJ1-1; 7 positions agree with TRBD1. After removal of 3 bases from V and 6 bases from J, the junction contained 22 bases not matched to a gene. The CDR3 consists of 19 residues. Germline V lookup: CDR1 KGHSH, CDR2 LQKENI. CDR3 sequence reads: CASSPPAGRTGPFLSEAFF. DNA of the CDR3: TGTGCCAGCTCACCTCCCGCAGGCCGGACAGGCCCTTTTTTGTCTGAAGCTTTCTTT. The full variable domain, in which reference TRBV18 and TRBJ1-1 provide the parts outside the CDR3, is NAGVMQNPRHLVRRRGQEARLRCSPMKGHSHVYWYRQLPEEGLKFMVYLQKENIIDESGMPKERFSAEFPKEGPSILRIQQVVRGDSAAYFCASSPPAGRTGPFLSEAFFGQGTRLTVV.

The chain is built from TRBV27 and TRBJ2-4, with 9 bases matching TRBD2. Germline V gene lookup returns CDR1 MNHEY and CDR2 SMNVEV (reference sequence). The CDR3 totals 14 residues. The junction had 4 bases not matched to a gene; V was cut back by 5 bases and J by 5 bases. The DNA of the CDR3 is TGTGCCAGCAGTCCGGGGACTAGCCAAAACATTCAGTACTTC. Its translation is CASSPGTSQNIQYF.

This clonotype was observed many times. The rearrangement links TRBV20-1 to TRBJ2-3; TRBD1 matches 7 bases. V shed 5 bases and J 3 bases; nucleotides not matched to a gene: 11. Germline lookup yields CDR1 DFQATT and CDR2 SNEGSKA (reference sequence). This CDR3 has 15 residues. The CDR3 region has the DNA TGCAGTGCTCAAAGACAGGGAAGAGGAACAGATACGCAGTATTTT. Protein: CSAQRQGRGTDTQYF.

This clonotype was recorded a few times. This rearrangement joins TRBV6-1 to TRBJ2-2, with D uncertain. V shed 8 bases and J shed 7 bases, with 11 bases lying between them. Germline-derived CDR1 and CDR2 are MNHNS and SASEGT. The CDR3 extends over 12 amino acids. The chain's CDR3 is CASERVGGELFF. CDR3 sequence (DNA): TGTGCCAGCGAAAGGGTTGGCGGGGAGCTGTTTTTT.

This clonotype was recorded many times. The genes are TRBV6-5 and TRBJ1-1; D not certain. Germline V CDR1 and CDR2: MNHEY, SVGAGI. This CDR3 region has 15 residues. V was clipped by 0 bases and J by 1 base, with 9 bases between them. CDR3 sequence: CASSYSYRWNTEAFF. The CDR3 coding sequence is TGTGCCAGCAGTTACTCGTATCGGTGGAACACTGAAGCTTTCTTT.

The rearrangement joins TRBV5-1 to TRBJ2-1; D is uncertain. Germline V gene lookup returns CDR1 SGHRS and CDR2 YFSETQ. This CDR3 is 16 amino acids long. The V gene lost 0 bases and the J gene lost 5 bases, with 15 bases spanning the gap. CDR3 sequence reads: CASSLGVAARNNEQFF. In DNA form, the CDR3 reads TGCGCCAGCAGCTTGGGGGTAGCCGCTAGGAACAATGAGCAGTTCTTC.

This clonotype has at least ten counts. The rearrangement links TRBV2 to TRBJ2-1, with D possibly TRBD1 on 6 matching bases. The CDR3 runs to 14 residues. Deletions cut 6 bases from V and 5 bases from J, with 14 bases between. The V gene's germline CDR1 is SNHLY and CDR2 FYNNEI. CDR3 amino acids: CASSLYTGNNEQFF. The CDR3 nucleotides are TGTGCCAGCAGCCTCTATACAGGGAACAATGAGCAGTTCTTC.

This CDR3 reads CASSRSQPNYGYTF. As DNA, the CDR3 is TGTGCCAGTTCTCGCAGCCAACCCAACTATGGCTACACCTTC. V is TRBV6-2 or TRBV6-3 and J is TRBJ1-2; D ambiguous. V lost 9 bases and J 2 bases, leaving 16 bases between the germline ends. This CDR3 region has 14 residues. Germline assignment: CDR1 MNHEY and CDR2 SVGEGT.

V gene TRBV7-2 combines with J gene TRBJ2-3; 12 bases are a match to TRBD2. Germline CDR1 is SGHTA and CDR2 is FQGNSA. CDR3 length: 15 amino acids. V shed 4 bases, J shed 9 bases, and the junction held 8 bases outside the gene matches. DNA for the CDR3: TGTGCCAGCAGCTCCCTCTTTCTAGCGGGGGGGACGCAGTATTTT. Amino acid sequence: CASSSLFLAGGTQYF. Looking up the rest from reference TRBV7-2 and TRBJ2-3 gives the full variable domain: GAGVSQSPSNKVTEKGKDVELRCDPISGHTALYWYRQSLGQGLEFLIYFQGNSAPDKSGLPSDRFSAERTGGSVSTLTIQRTQQEDSAVYLCASSSLFLAGGTQYFGPGTRLTVL.

This clonotype was seen a few times. J is TRBJ1-6 and V is TRBV6-1; possible D gene TRBD1, 6 bases. In germline, CDR1 is MNHNS, CDR2 SASEGT. V was trimmed by 5 bases and J by 9 bases, leaving 14 bases between them. The CDR3 has 14 residues. The CDR3, as DNA: TGTGCCAGCAGTATAACAGGGCCCCTTTCACCCCTCCACTTT. This encodes CASSITGPLSPLHF.

This clonotype came up many times. This chain links TRBV6-1 with TRBJ2-5, with D uncertain. V dropped 4 bases and J dropped 8 bases, with 8 bases sitting between them. Germline CDR1 MNHNS, CDR2 SASEGT. This CDR3 has 11 amino acids. This chain's CDR3 is CASSAPVTQYF. The CDR3 nucleotides are TGTGCCAGCAGTGCTCCGGTTACCCAGTACTTC.

The chain is built from TRBV15 and TRBJ2-5, with no clear D. Germline V gene data show CDR1 as LNHNV and CDR2 as YYDKDF (reference sequence). This CDR3 is 15 amino acids long. V gave up 3 bases and J gave up 1 base, with 12 bases separating them. DNA for the CDR3: TGTGCCACCAGCAGCCGACGGACCTCCCAAGAGACCCAGTACTTC. Amino acids: CATSSRRTSQETQYF.

This clonotype was seen a handful of times. The gene calls are TRBV11-2 and TRBJ1-1; 7 bases fit TRBD1. J was trimmed by 0 bases and V by 5 bases; bases with no gene match: 3. The CDR3 is made up of 14 amino acids. The germline CDR1 and CDR2 sequences are SGHAT and FQNNGV. The CDR3 here is CASSTQGVNTEAFF. Written as DNA, the CDR3 is TGTGCCAGCAGCACTCAGGGGGTGAACACTGAAGCTTTCTTT.